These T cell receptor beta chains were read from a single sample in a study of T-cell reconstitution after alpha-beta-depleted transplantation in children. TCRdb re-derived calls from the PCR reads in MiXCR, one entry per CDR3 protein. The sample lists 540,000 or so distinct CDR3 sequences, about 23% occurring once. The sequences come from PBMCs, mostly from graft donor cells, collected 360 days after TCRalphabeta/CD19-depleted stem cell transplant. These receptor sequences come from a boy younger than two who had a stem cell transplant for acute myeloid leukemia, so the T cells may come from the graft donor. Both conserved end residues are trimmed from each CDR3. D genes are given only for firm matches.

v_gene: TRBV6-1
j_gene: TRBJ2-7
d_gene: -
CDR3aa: ASSELWTVNYEQY

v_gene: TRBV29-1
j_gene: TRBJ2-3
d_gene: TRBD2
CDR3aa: SVEDRTSGGASADTQY

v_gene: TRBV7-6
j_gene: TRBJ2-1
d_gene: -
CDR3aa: ASSLGGPGEQF

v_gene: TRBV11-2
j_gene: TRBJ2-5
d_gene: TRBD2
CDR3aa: ASSFTSGGEKETQY

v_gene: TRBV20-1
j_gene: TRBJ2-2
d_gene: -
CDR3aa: SARDTPDNTGELF

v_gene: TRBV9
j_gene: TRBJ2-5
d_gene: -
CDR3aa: ASSARGTTLETQY

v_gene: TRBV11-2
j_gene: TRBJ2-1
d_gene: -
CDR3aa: ASSFELSASYNEQF

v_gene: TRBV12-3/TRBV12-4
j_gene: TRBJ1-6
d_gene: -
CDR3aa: ASSFTGLSGHSPLH

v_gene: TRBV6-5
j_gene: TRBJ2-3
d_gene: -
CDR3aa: ASSYSGGTDTQY

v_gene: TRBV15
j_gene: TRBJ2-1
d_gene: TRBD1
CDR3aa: ATSSSYSGTGYQNEQF

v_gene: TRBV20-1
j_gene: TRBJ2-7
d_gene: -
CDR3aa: SARDDSYEQY

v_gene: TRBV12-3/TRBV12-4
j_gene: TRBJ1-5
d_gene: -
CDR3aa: ASRETGSSNQPQH

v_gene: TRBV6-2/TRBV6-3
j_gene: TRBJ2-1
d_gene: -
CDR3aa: ASSYSWGPSYNEQF

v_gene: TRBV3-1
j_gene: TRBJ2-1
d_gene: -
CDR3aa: ASSQVGRQAYNEQF

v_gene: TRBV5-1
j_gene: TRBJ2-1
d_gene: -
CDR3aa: ASSLGLSEQF

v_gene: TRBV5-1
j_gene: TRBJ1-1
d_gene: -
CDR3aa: ASTRLEGSTEAF

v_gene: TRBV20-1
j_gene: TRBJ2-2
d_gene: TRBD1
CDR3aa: SARERTGITTGELF

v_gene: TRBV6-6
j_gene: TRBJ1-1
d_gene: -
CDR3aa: ASSYIQGSEAF

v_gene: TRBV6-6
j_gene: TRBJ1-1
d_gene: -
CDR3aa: ASSKRVNGAF

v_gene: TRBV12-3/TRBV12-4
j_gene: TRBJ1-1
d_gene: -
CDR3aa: ASSFGLVSTNTEAF

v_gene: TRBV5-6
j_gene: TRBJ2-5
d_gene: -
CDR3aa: ASSLPSGGRETQY

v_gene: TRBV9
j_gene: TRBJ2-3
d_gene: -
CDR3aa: ASSGGLWTDTQY

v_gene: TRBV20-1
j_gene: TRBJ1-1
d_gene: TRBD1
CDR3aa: SAKNRGMNTEAF

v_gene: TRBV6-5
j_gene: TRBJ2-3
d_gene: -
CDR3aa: ASSYSLYSDSSTDTQY

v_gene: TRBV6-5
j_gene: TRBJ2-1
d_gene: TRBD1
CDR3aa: ASSYNRRDRVNNEQF

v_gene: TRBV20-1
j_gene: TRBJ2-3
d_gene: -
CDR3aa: SARDFFEGPNPDTQY

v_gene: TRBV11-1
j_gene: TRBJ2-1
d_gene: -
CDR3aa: ASTSSYNEQF

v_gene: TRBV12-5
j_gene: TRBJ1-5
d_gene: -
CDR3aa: ASGPPNQPQH

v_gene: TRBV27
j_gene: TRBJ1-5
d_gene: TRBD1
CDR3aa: ASSPLDRELQPQH